The sequence of this T cell receptor beta chain was determined in a study of T cell changes during pregnancy in multiple sclerosis. Comment on this clone: In the same sample, other DNA sequences code for this CDR3.

Generated by immunoSEQ multiplex PCR, the TCRdb table keeps only in-frame clones and is missing some. The repertoire holds 30,000 to 45,000 clones, with 80% to 95% as singletons. Germline CDR1 is SEHNR and CDR2 is FQNEAQ (reference sequence). The ends lost 5 bases at V and 6 bases at J; junction bases unmatched: 3. The CDR3 has 13 amino acids. The input for sequencing was CD4+ T cells from peripheral blood mononuclear cells, taken in the third trimester of pregnancy. The rearrangement uses TRBV7-9 and TRBJ2-2; 7 nucleotides line up with TRBD1. This sequence was found in a female donor with multiple sclerosis, enrolled in a pregnancy study. The CDR3 protein is CASSRTGAGELFF. The CDR3 bases are TGTGCCAGCAGCCGAACAGGGGCCGGGGAGCTGTTTTTT.